This T cell receptor beta chain came from a study of cytomegalovirus exposure and HLA in healthy donors. Whole-study results and caveats: Later, TCR association rates were found to vary by HLA locus, highest for DRB1 and lowest for HLA-C.

As for this clone: Its antigen is unidentified.

The CDR3 is 14 residues long. Trimming took 4 bases from V and 3 from J, leaving 13 bases between them. Germline CDR1 reads SNHLY; CDR2 reads FYNNEI. 60 Vbeta and 13 Jbeta primers were used in PCR. This table comes from immunoSEQ multiplex PCR, and its TCRdb copy is limited to in-frame clones, with some not included. There are hundreds of thousands of clones in the sample; about 79% occur only once, and approximately 1.8% lies in the top ten. The rearrangement joins TRBV2 to TRBJ2-7, with D maybe TRBD1 (5 bases). Sequenced sample: PBMCs. The TCR comes from a male donor in good health and CMV-seronegative. CDR3 DNA: TGTGCCAGCAGTGGACAGCTTCAAGGCTACGAGCAGTACTTC. This gives the protein CASSGQLQGYEQYF.